Listed below are T cell receptor beta chains from one sample, sequenced in a study of Graves' ophthalmopathy and Graves' hyperthyroidism. MiXCR was run by TCRdb on the multiplex PCR reads, yielding one entry per CDR3 protein. The repertoire includes approximately 1.2 million distinct CDR3 sequences, 35% to 45% of them detected once, and roughly 11% sits in the top ten. The specimen sequenced was peripheral blood or thyroid tissue (not recorded which). The receptors originated from an adult man with Graves' hyperthyroidism. The CDR3 runs from the conserved cysteine through the conserved F or W. Each record gives: clone size, D gene, V gene, J gene, CDR3 protein, CDR3 DNA. A D gene is named only where the DNA matches it firmly. Clone size, where shown, is once, few, many, or a class for clones that have expanded.

>NA|TRBD1|TRBV6-5|TRBJ1-1
CASSAPIRGLNTEAFF
TGTGCCAGCAGTGCCCCTATCAGGGGGCTGAACACTGAAGCTTTCTTT
>NA|NA|TRBV14|TRBJ2-4
CASSQDYLNIQYF
TGTGCCAGCAGCCAAGATTACCTAAACATTCAGTACTTC
>many|NA|TRBV20-1|TRBJ1-2
CSASLRGLDYGYTF
TGCAGTGCTAGCCTCCGTGGGTTGGACTATGGCTACACCTTC
>many|NA|TRBV6-6|TRBJ2-7
CASSEWAALDEQYF
TGTGCCAGCAGTGAATGGGCAGCGCTGGACGAGCAGTACTTC
>few|NA|TRBV20-1|TRBJ2-2
CSARDPGNTGELFF
TGCAGTGCTAGAGATCCAGGGAACACCGGGGAGCTGTTTTTT
>many|TRBD1|TRBV29-1|TRBJ2-7
CSVEGRPGQGVNEQYF
TGCAGCGTTGAAGGCCGACCGGGACAGGGGGTAAACGAGCAGTACTTC
>many|NA|TRBV20-1|TRBJ2-5
CSALVGAVETQYF
TGCAGTGCCCTCGTGGGGGCGGTGGAGACCCAGTACTTC
>many|NA|TRBV4-1|TRBJ1-1
CASSQEGAGPSF
TGCGCCAGCAGCCAAGAGGGCGCGGGCCCTTCCTTT
>NA|NA|TRBV25-1|TRBJ1-6
CASRTRYNSPLHF
TGTGCCAGCCGAACCCGCTATAATTCACCCCTCCACTTT
>many|NA|TRBV12-3/TRBV12-4|TRBJ1-1
CASQSSGRVAFF
TGTGCCAGCCAATCGAGCGGCCGGGTAGCTTTCTTT
>few|NA|TRBV5-6|TRBJ2-7
CASSRGSIYEQYF
TGTGCCAGCAGCAGGGGATCGATCTACGAGCAGTACTTC
>NA|TRBD2|TRBV2|TRBJ2-7
CASSESLAAGELYF
TGTGCCAGCAGTGAAAGCCTAGCGGCCGGGGAGCTGTACTTC
>NA|TRBD1|TRBV2|TRBJ1-1
CASSPGQGYNTEAFF
TGTGCCAGCAGTCCGGGACAGGGGTATAACACTGAAGCTTTCTTT
>NA|TRBD1|TRBV5-1|TRBJ2-7
CASSFGPGQGTYEQYF
TGCGCCAGCAGCTTCGGTCCCGGACAGGGGACCTACGAGCAGTACTTC
>NA|NA|TRBV4-1|TRBJ2-7
CASSHPQTYEQYF
TGCGCCAGCAGCCACCCCCAAACCTACGAGCAGTACTTC
>NA|TRBD1|TRBV7-8|TRBJ1-1
CASRSGTGEFRYTEAFF
TGTGCCAGCAGGTCTGGGACAGGGGAGTTTAGGTACACTGAAGCTTTCTTT
>many|NA|TRBV7-2|TRBJ1-3
CASSLVARGSGNTIYF
TGTGCCAGCAGCTTAGTGGCAAGGGGATCTGGAAACACCATATATTTT
>few|NA|TRBV6-5|TRBJ1-2
CASSYSYSYGYTF
TGTGCCAGCAGTTACTCGTACAGCTATGGCTACACCTTC
>NA|TRBD1|TRBV29-1|TRBJ2-5
CSARGEIDRARETQYF
TGCAGCGCACGCGGCGAAATCGACAGGGCCCGAGAGACCCAGTACTTC
>many|NA|TRBV7-2|TRBJ1-1
CASSLGTQGSIGAFF
TGTGCCAGCAGCTTGGGGACGCAGGGGAGTATCGGAGCTTTCTTT
>many|TRBD1|TRBV7-2|TRBJ1-3
CASSSNRGSQGNTIYF
TGTGCCAGCAGCAGTAACAGGGGCAGTCAAGGAAACACCATATATTTT
>NA|NA|TRBV29-1|TRBJ2-7
CSVGGASYNEQYF
TGCAGCGTTGGCGGGGCCTCCTACAATGAGCAGTACTTC
>NA|TRBD1|TRBV7-2|TRBJ2-5
CASSSWDRGSWETQYF
TGTGCCAGCAGCTCCTGGGACAGGGGTTCGTGGGAGACCCAGTACTTC
>NA|TRBD1|TRBV20-1|TRBJ1-2
CSARNREGGEDGYTF
TGCAGTGCTAGGAACAGGGAAGGGGGCGAGGATGGCTACACCTTC
>few|NA|TRBV7-2|TRBJ1-2
CASSLIALGGDGYTF
TGTGCCAGCAGCTTAATTGCTTTAGGTGGGGATGGCTACACCTTC
>many|NA|TRBV19|TRBJ2-7
CASSSGHFYEQYF
TGTGCCAGTAGCAGCGGTCATTTCTACGAGCAGTACTTC
>NA|NA|TRBV7-2|TRBJ1-1
CASSLFVDRPEAFF
TGTGCCAGCAGCTTATTCGTGGACCGTCCTGAAGCTTTCTTT
>few|NA|TRBV12-3/TRBV12-4|TRBJ2-6
CASGEQGPSGANVLTF
TGTGCCAGCGGAGAACAGGGCCCCTCTGGGGCCAACGTCCTGACTTTC
>NA|NA|TRBV12-3/TRBV12-4|TRBJ1-2
CASSFWAPSFGYGYTF
TGTGCCAGCAGTTTCTGGGCACCCAGCTTTGGATATGGCTACACCTTC
>many|TRBD2|TRBV7-2|TRBJ2-5
CASSSIAGGKTQYF
TGTGCCAGCAGTTCCATAGCGGGGGGGAAGACCCAGTACTTC
>many|NA|TRBV14|TRBJ2-7
CASSQVSVELGGKQYF
TGTGCCAGCAGCCAAGTTTCGGTGGAACTGGGTGGAAAGCAGTACTTC
>NA|NA|TRBV6-1|TRBJ1-4
CASSAGTRGEKLFF
TGTGCCAGCAGCGCCGGGACGCGCGGTGAAAAACTGTTTTTT
>many|NA|TRBV7-2|TRBJ2-7
CASSRGPDGKKYEQYF
TGTGCCAGCAGCCGCGGCCCCGACGGAAAGAAATACGAGCAGTACTTC
>NA|NA|TRBV5-6|TRBJ2-7
CASSEERNPYEQYF
TGTGCCAGCAGCGAGGAGCGCAACCCCTACGAGCAGTACTTC
>NA|NA|TRBV29-1|TRBJ2-5
CSVESGGNQPQYF
TGCAGCGTTGAATCCGGGGGTAATCAGCCCCAGTACTTC
>NA|NA|TRBV6-5|TRBJ2-5
CASSYGNGISETQYF
TGTGCCAGCAGTTACGGGAACGGAATCTCAGAGACCCAGTACTTC
>many|TRBD1|TRBV7-8|TRBJ1-1
CASSLRDRGTEAFF
TGTGCCAGCAGCTTGAGGGACAGGGGCACTGAAGCTTTCTTT
>many|NA|TRBV10-2|TRBJ2-7
CASSEGGGYEQYF
TGCGCCAGCAGTGAGGGGGGCGGCTACGAGCAGTACTTC
>few|NA|TRBV30|TRBJ1-2
CACDPGWGKNNYGYTF
TGTGCCTGCGACCCTGGTTGGGGAAAAAATAACTATGGCTACACCTTC
>many|NA|TRBV20-1|TRBJ2-7
CSASRTRGYYEQYF
TGCAGTGCTAGTAGGACTAGGGGGTACTACGAGCAGTACTTC
>few|NA|TRBV18|TRBJ2-5
CASSPRIEVETQYF
TGTGCCAGCTCACCCAGGATCGAAGTGGAGACCCAGTACTTC
>NA|NA|TRBV7-2|TRBJ2-6
CASSHDSASGGANVLTF
TGCGCCAGCAGCCACGATTCGGCTTCGGGTGGGGCCAACGTCCTGACTTTC
>NA|TRBD1|TRBV5-1|TRBJ1-1
CASSLSRDRGRKDTEAFF
TGCGCCAGCTCTCTTTCCAGGGACAGGGGGCGAAAGGACACTGAAGCTTTCTTT
>NA|TRBD1|TRBV7-3|TRBJ1-2
CASSLTLLMGRGRGGYTF
TGTGCCAGCAGCTTAACCCTTTTAATGGGCAGGGGGCGAGGAGGCTACACCTTC
>NA|NA|TRBV29-1|TRBJ2-1
CSFRSNEQFF
TGCAGCTTTAGGTCCAATGAGCAGTTCTTC
>many|NA|TRBV19|TRBJ2-6
CASSSELRRLSGANVLTF
TGTGCCAGTAGTTCCGAATTGAGGAGGCTCTCTGGGGCCAACGTCCTGACTTTC
>NA|NA|TRBV4-3|TRBJ1-2
CASSPREEVRGYTF
TGCGCCAGCAGCCCTAGGGAGGAGGTGCGTGGCTACACCTTC